One sample yielded the 9 T cell receptor beta chains listed below, sequenced in a study of cytomegalovirus exposure and HLA in healthy donors. The primer mix had 60 Vbeta and 13 Jbeta primers. Profiled with immunoSEQ multiplex PCR; TCRdb holds only in-frame clones, not every one. The table includes around 140,000 clones, 70% to 85% detected once. Sequencing input: PBMCs. The receptor set was obtained from a woman in her sixties in good health and CMV-seropositive.

CDR3 sequence (DNA): TGTGCCAGCAGTTACTCAAGACAGAACTATGGCTACACCTTC. This sequence encodes CASSYSRQNYGYTF. The chain has TRBV6-5 and TRBJ1-2; the D gene is possibly TRBD1 (5 bases). This CDR3 is 14 amino acids long. Germline CDR1 MNHEY, CDR2 SVGAGI. Trimming cost V 0 bases and J 2 bases, with 7 bases left between them.

V is TRBV4-2 and J is TRBJ1-1; D gene uncertain. The V end was cut by 4 bases, the J end by 2 bases, with 17 bases between. Per germline, CDR1 LGHNA and CDR2 YNFKEQ. The CDR3 contains 16 residues. Here the CDR3 DNA reads TGTGCCAGCAGCCCCGAATACGCGTTGACTAACACTGAAGCTTTCTTT. This sequence encodes CASSPEYALTNTEAFF.

The chain joins TRBV10-3 to TRBJ2-7, with no clear D. Germline values: CDR1 ENHRY, CDR2 SYGVKD. The V gene lost 6 bases and the J gene lost 3 bases, with 12 bases spanning the gap. The CDR3 covers 13 residues. The CDR3 nucleotides read TGTGCCATCAGGCAATCGTCAGACTACGAGCAGTACTTC. This codes for CAIRQSSDYEQYF.

As to this clone: At the DNA level, this CDR3 is encoded by other sequences in the same sample as well. The chain carries TRBV18 and TRBJ1-1; D ambiguous. This CDR3 contains 12 residues. Germline CDR1 is KGHSH and CDR2 is LQKENI. Trimming took off 6 bases at V and 2 bases at J, with 7 bases between the two ends. CDR3 sequence: CASSSGNTEAFF. CDR3 nucleotides: TGTGCCAGCTCGTCAGGTAACACTGAAGCTTTCTTT.

This clone has a handful of counts. The CDR3 region has the DNA TGTGCCAGCAGCTTATTGGTAGCGGGAGGTAACTACGAGCAGTACTTC. It encodes CASSLLVAGGNYEQYF. The chain recombines TRBV7-9 with TRBJ2-7; 10 nucleotides match TRBD2. The CDR3 has 16 amino acids. CDR1 and CDR2 from the germline V gene are SEHNR and FQNEAQ (reference sequence). With 2 bases clipped from V and 3 bases from J, the junction kept 7 bases outside the gene matches.

The V gene is TRBV4-1, the J gene TRBJ2-1, with no clear D. Trimming removed 0 bases from V and 4 bases from J, with 10 bases in between. This CDR3 region has 15 residues. Per the germline V gene, CDR1 is MGHRA and CDR2 is YSYEKL. The CDR3 is CASSQDPQAYNEQFF. In DNA form, the CDR3 reads TGCGCCAGCAGCCAAGATCCCCAGGCGTACAATGAGCAGTTCTTC.

The V gene is TRBV18, the J gene TRBJ1-1, with TRBD1 matching over 9 bases. This CDR3 spans 13 amino acids. From germline, CDR1 is KGHSH and CDR2 LQKENI. The junction had 8 bases not matched to a gene; V was cut back by 4 bases and J by 11 bases. The CDR3 region is CASSQGQGGGAFF. Written as DNA, the CDR3 is TGTGCCAGCTCACAGGGACAGGGAGGTGGTGCTTTCTTT.

J is TRBJ2-7 and V is TRBV28; D call uncertain. CDR1 is MDHEN, CDR2 SYDVKM, per germline. The length of the CDR3 is 13 residues. The V end was cut by 3 bases, the J end by 3 bases, with 9 bases between. CDR3: CASSLTERYEQYF. CDR3 nucleotides: TGTGCCAGCAGTTTGACGGAGCGCTACGAGCAGTACTTC.

The chain links TRBV28 to TRBJ2-5; D is unresolved. CDR3 size: 12 residues. CDR1 MDHEN and CDR2 SYDVKM come from the germline V gene. V was shortened by 3 bases and J by 5 bases, with 7 bases between the two germline ends. CDR3 sequence: CASSLRSETQYF. In nucleotides, the CDR3 is TGTGCCAGCAGTTTGAGGAGTGAGACCCAGTACTTC.